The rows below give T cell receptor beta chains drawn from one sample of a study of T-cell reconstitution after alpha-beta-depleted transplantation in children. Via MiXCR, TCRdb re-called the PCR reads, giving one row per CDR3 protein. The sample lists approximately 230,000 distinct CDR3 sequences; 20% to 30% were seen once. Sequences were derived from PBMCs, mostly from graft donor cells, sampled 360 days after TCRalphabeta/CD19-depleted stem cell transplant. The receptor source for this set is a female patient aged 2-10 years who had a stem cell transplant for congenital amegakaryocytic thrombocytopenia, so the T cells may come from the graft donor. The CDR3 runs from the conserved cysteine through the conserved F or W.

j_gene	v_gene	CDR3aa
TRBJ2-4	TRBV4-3	CASSPGYLIVAKNIQYF
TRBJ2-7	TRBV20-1	CSARDLSTYEQYF
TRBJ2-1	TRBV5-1	CASSTGTSDNEQFF
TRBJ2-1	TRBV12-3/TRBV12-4	CASRTGLAGGQFF
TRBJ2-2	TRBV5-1	CASSLALNTGELFF
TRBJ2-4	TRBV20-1	CSASVLMGGASGRGVAKNIQYF
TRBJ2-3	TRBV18	CASSPIGGQGTDTQYF
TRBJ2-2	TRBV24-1	CATSDGEGSGTGELFF
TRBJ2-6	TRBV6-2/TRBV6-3	CASSYVGSGANVLTF
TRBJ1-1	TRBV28	CASRVIMNTEAFF
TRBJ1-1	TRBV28	CASSFSRGMNTEAFF
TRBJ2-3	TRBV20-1	CSARRQGTSGGGRGTDTQYF
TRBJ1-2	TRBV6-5	CASSYPYTVGYGYTF
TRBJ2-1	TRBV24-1	CATSDPNRGEVYNEQFF
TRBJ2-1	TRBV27	CASSDHRGSYNEQFF
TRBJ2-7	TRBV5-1	CASSMQMTGIDEQYF
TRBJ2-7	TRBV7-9	CASSLATAGLNF
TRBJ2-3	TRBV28	CASNTETDTQYF
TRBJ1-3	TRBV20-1	CSARWVSSGNTIYF
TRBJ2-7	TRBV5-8	CASSLRGPEQYF
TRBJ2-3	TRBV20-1	CSARQGITDTQYF
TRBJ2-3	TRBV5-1	CASSDLAGLTDTQYF
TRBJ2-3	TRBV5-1	CASSKQGGADTQYF
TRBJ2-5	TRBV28	CNSSPGTQETQYF
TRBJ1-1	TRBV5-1	CASSLGLQGNTEAFF